The rows below give T cell receptor beta chains drawn from one sample of a study of OX40 agonist ivuxolimab in advanced cancers. Assay: immunoSEQ multiplex PCR; the TCRdb copy retains only in-frame clones and omits some. The data show about 99,000 clones, roughly 94% seen once. Specimen: CD4+ or CD8+ T cells sorted from blood, collected in a trial of the OX40 agonist ivuxolimab. Receptors originate from an adult with an advanced solid tumor such as melanoma, head and neck, liver or kidney cancer. The CDR3 runs from the conserved cysteine through the conserved F or W. D genes are given only for firm matches. Clone size is shown for a subset of rows, as once, few, many or a class of expanded clone.

V gene: TRBV2
clone size: .
J gene: TRBJ1-6
D gene: .
CDR3 protein: CASSGQVDYNSPLHF
CDR3 DNA: TGTGCCAGCAGTGGACAGGTCGATTATAATTCACCCCTCCACTTT

V gene: TRBV18
clone size: .
J gene: TRBJ1-6
D gene: .
CDR3 protein: CASSPGTLLPLHF
CDR3 DNA: TGTGCCAGCTCACCCGGGACCCTTCTACCCCTCCACTTT

V gene: TRBV5-4
clone size: .
J gene: TRBJ1-2
D gene: .
CDR3 protein: CASSGGQLYGYTF
CDR3 DNA: TGTGCCAGCAGCGGAGGACAGCTCTATGGCTACACCTTC

V gene: TRBV7-9
clone size: .
J gene: TRBJ2-4
D gene: .
CDR3 protein: CASSFRSQPFGIQYF
CDR3 DNA: TGTGCCAGCAGCTTTAGGTCGCAACCTTTCGGCATTCAGTACTTC

V gene: TRBV5-4
clone size: .
J gene: TRBJ2-1
D gene: TRBD2
CDR3 protein: CASSLASGGGNEQFF
CDR3 DNA: TGTGCCAGCAGCTTGGCTAGCGGGGGGGGAAATGAGCAGTTCTTC

V gene: TRBV9
clone size: .
J gene: TRBJ2-3
D gene: .
CDR3 protein: CASSPGSGISTDTQYF
CDR3 DNA: TGTGCCAGCAGTCCCGGGTCCGGCATCAGCACAGATACGCAGTATTTT

V gene: TRBV9
clone size: .
J gene: TRBJ2-5
D gene: .
CDR3 protein: CASSARGRETQYF
CDR3 DNA: TGTGCCAGCAGCGCTCGGGGTCGTGAGACCCAGTACTTC

V gene: TRBV4-1
clone size: .
J gene: TRBJ2-5
D gene: .
CDR3 protein: CASSQGSREGRETQYF
CDR3 DNA: TGCGCCAGCAGCCAAGGATCCAGGGAAGGCCGAGAGACCCAGTACTTC

V gene: TRBV18
clone size: .
J gene: TRBJ2-7
D gene: .
CDR3 protein: CASSPGTEGTGEQYF
CDR3 DNA: TGTGCCAGCTCACCAGGGACCGAGGGAACGGGCGAGCAGTACTTC

V gene: TRBV7-2
clone size: .
J gene: TRBJ2-3
D gene: .
CDR3 protein: CASTHVSSTDTQYF
CDR3 DNA: TGTGCCAGCACCCACGTATCTAGCACAGATACGCAGTATTTT

V gene: TRBV5-4
clone size: .
J gene: TRBJ2-6
D gene: .
CDR3 protein: CASSLSTGANVLTF
CDR3 DNA: TGTGCCAGCAGCTTGAGTACCGGGGCCAACGTCCTGACTTTC

V gene: TRBV7-8
clone size: .
J gene: TRBJ1-5
D gene: .
CDR3 protein: CASSSLGNTGNQPQHF
CDR3 DNA: TGTGCCAGCAGCTCGTTAGGAAATACAGGGAATCAGCCCCAGCATTTT

V gene: TRBV18
clone size: .
J gene: TRBJ2-7
D gene: .
CDR3 protein: CASSGSGEQYF
CDR3 DNA: TGTGCCAGCTCCGGTAGCGGTGAGCAGTACTTC

V gene: TRBV6-1
clone size: .
J gene: TRBJ2-3
D gene: TRBD1
CDR3 protein: CASSGTGGADTQYF
CDR3 DNA: TGTGCCAGCAGTGGGACAGGGGGTGCAGATACGCAGTATTTT

V gene: TRBV4-3
clone size: .
J gene: TRBJ2-5
D gene: .
CDR3 protein: CASSQLHGTAQETQYF
CDR3 DNA: TGCGCCAGCAGCCAACTCCACGGGACGGCGCAAGAGACCCAGTACTTC

V gene: TRBV11-3
clone size: .
J gene: TRBJ2-1
D gene: TRBD2
CDR3 protein: CASSLLAGSNEQFF
CDR3 DNA: TGTGCCAGCAGCTTACTAGCGGGGTCCAATGAGCAGTTCTTC

V gene: TRBV18
clone size: .
J gene: TRBJ2-1
D gene: TRBD2
CDR3 protein: CASLTPGRVNEQFF
CDR3 DNA: TGTGCCAGCCTTACCCCCGGGAGGGTCAATGAGCAGTTCTTC

V gene: TRBV6-6
clone size: .
J gene: TRBJ1-5
D gene: TRBD1
CDR3 protein: CASSYSGQGSQPQHF
CDR3 DNA: TGTGCCAGCAGTTACTCGGGACAGGGGAGTCAGCCCCAGCATTTT

V gene: TRBV7-8
clone size: .
J gene: TRBJ1-5
D gene: .
CDR3 protein: CASSLHRLSNQPQHF
CDR3 DNA: TGTGCCAGCAGCTTGCACAGGTTAAGCAATCAGCCCCAGCATTTT

V gene: TRBV30
clone size: once
J gene: TRBJ1-5
D gene: .
CDR3 protein: CAWSVTDINQPQHF
CDR3 DNA: TGTGCCTGGAGTGTTACGGACATCAATCAGCCCCAGCATTTT